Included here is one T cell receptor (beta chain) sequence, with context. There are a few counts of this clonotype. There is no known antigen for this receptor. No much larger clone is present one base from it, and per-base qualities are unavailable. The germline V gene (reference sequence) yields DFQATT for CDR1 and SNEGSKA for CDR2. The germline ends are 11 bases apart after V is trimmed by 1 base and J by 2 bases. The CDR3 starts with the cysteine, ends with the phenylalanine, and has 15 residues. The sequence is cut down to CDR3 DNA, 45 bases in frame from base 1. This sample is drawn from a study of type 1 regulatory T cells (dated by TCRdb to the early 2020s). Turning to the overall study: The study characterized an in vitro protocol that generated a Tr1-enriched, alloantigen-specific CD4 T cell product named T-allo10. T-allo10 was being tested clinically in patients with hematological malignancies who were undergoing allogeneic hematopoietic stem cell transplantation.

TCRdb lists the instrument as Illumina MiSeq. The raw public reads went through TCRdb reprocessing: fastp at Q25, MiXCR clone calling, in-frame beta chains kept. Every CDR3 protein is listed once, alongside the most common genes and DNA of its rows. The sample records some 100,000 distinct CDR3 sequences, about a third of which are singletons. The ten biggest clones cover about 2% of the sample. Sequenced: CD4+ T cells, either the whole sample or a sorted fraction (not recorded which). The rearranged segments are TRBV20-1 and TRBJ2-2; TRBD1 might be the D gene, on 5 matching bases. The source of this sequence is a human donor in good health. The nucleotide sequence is TGCAGTGCTAGAGTGGCACAGGCAAACACCGGGGAGCTGTTTTTT. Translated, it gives CSARVAQANTGELFF.